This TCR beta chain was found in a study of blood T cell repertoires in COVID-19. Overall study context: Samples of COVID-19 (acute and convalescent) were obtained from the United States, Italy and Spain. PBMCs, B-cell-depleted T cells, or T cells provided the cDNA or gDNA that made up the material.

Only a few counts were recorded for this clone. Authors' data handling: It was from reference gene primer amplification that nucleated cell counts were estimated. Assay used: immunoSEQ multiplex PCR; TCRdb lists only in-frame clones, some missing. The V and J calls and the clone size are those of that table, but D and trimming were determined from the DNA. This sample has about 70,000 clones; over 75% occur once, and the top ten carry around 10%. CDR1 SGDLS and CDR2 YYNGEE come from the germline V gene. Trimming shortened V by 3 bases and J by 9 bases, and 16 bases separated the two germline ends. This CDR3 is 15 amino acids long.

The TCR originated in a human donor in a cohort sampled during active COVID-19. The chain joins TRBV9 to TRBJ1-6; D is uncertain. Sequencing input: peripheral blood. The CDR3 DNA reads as TGTGCCAGCAGCGCCCAATCGAACTCGGGTTCACCCCTCCACTTT. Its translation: CASSAQSNSGSPLHF.